This T cell receptor beta chain was observed in a study of cytomegalovirus exposure and HLA in healthy donors. Turning to the study itself: Sequencing of about 200 million T cells in an earlier analysis found 100 million to 140 million unique TCR beta sequences.

Trimming left V 4 bases short and J 5 bases short, with 17 bases between. Germline-derived CDR1 and CDR2 are MDHEN and SYDVKM. This CDR3 is built from 15 residues. 13 Jbeta primers and 60 Vbeta primers were used for the PCR. Sequencing was performed with immunoSEQ multiplex PCR; in TCRdb, only in-frame clones are kept and a portion is missing. Of 99,000 or so clones in the sample, 65% to 80% were seen once. Remarks on this clone: The target antigen is unknown.

Study-level results: DRB1 showed the most TCR associations and HLA-C the fewest in a later analysis, as rates varied by HLA locus. A likely sequencing artifact accounted for one observed cluster of highly shared sequence variants.

Sequencing was performed on PBMCs. This chain links TRBV28 with TRBJ2-5, with D uncertain. The sequence derives from a man aged 55 to 70 in good health and CMV-seropositive. Here the CDR3 DNA reads TGTGCCAGCAGTTCCCCCACCACAAGTCACGAGACCCAGTACTTC. It yields the protein CASSSPTTSHETQYF.